This entry concerns a single TCR beta chain. Its antigen is currently unknown. This sample was taken from a study of T cell responses to AZD1222 COVID-19 vaccine. Study-wide results and limits: Repertoire collection took place solely once the T cell response had peaked.

Trimming at V came to 5 bases and at J to 5 bases, leaving 16 bases not matched to a gene. Germline loops: CDR1 SGHNT, CDR2 YYREEE (reference sequence). This CDR3 has 17 residues. Generated by immunoSEQ multiplex PCR, the TCRdb table keeps only in-frame clones and is missing some. Among about 100,000 clones, 80% to 90% were seen once, and the ten largest hold around 4.4%. Sequenced here: peripheral blood, sampled on day 0 of MenACWY control vaccination. This TCR derives from an adult in good health. The chain couples TRBV5-4 to TRBJ2-1; 7 positions match TRBD1. CDR3 in DNA: TGTGCCAGCAGACGCAATATCGCCGGGACAGACCACAATGAGCAGTTCTTC. It yields the protein CASRRNIAGTDHNEQFF.